These 10 T cell receptor beta chains were all obtained from the same sample, sequenced in a study of OX40 agonist ivuxolimab in advanced cancers. Sequenced by immunoSEQ multiplex PCR; TCRdb stores in-frame clones only, minus some. The sample contains tens of thousands of clones, around 85% of which appear only once. The starting material was CD4+ or CD8+ T cells sorted from blood, obtained in a trial of the OX40 agonist ivuxolimab. These receptors were collected from an adult with an advanced solid tumor such as melanoma, head and neck, liver or kidney cancer.

This chain connects TRBV19 to TRBJ1-4, with TRBD1 matching 8 bases. The germline gives CDR1 LNHDA, CDR2 SQIVND (reference sequence). V was pared by 7 bases and J by 0 bases, with 10 bases of the junction left unmatched. The CDR3 has 17 residues. CDR3 protein: CASNTQGGLATNEKLFF. The CDR3 DNA sequence: TGTGCCAGTAATACACAGGGGGGACTTGCAACTAATGAAAAACTGTTTTTT.

This CDR3 reads CASSVPWPKSAGYTF. As DNA, the CDR3 is TGTGCCAGCAGCGTACCATGGCCTAAGTCGGCTGGCTACACCTTC. The V call is TRBV7-8, the J call TRBJ1-2, with unresolved D. CDR1 and CDR2 (germline): SGHVS, FQNEAQ. CDR3 length: 15 residues. The V and J ends lost 5 bases and 7 bases respectively, with 20 bases between them.

This clone was picked up one time. The chain is built from TRBV2 and TRBJ1-3; D gene uncertain. The ends were cut back, 1 base at V and 0 bases at J, with 10 bases in the middle. CDR3 length: 16 amino acids. In germline, CDR1 is SNHLY, CDR2 FYNNEI. The CDR3 region is CASSEEAAISGNTIYF. The CDR3 bases are TGTGCCAGCAGTGAAGAGGCAGCTATCTCTGGAAACACCATATATTTT. Full variable domain (outside the CDR3, taken from reference TRBV2 and TRBJ1-3): EPEVTQTPSHQVTQMGQEVILRCVPISNHLYFYWYRQILGQKVEFLVSFYNNEISEKSEIFDDQFSVERPDGSNFTLKIRSTKLEDSAMYFCASSEEAAISGNTIYFGEGSWLTVV.

This chain connects TRBV7-9 to TRBJ2-3; 13 positions match TRBD2. CDR1 is SEHNR and CDR2 is FQNEAQ in the germline V gene (reference sequence). J gave up 1 base and V 6 bases, and 7 bases lay outside the gene matches. This CDR3 spans 17 amino acids. As DNA, the CDR3 is TGTGCCAGCAGTACCGGGACTAGCGGGATAGGCACAGATACGCAGTATTTT. Residues: CASSTGTSGIGTDTQYF.

V is TRBV10-2 and J is TRBJ1-1; D possibly corresponds to TRBD1 (6 bases). Deletions cut 2 bases from V and 5 bases from J, with 9 bases between. The CDR3 totals 13 residues. Per the germline V gene, CDR1 is WSHSY and CDR2 is SAAADI. Written as DNA, the CDR3 is TGCGCCAGCAGTGAGGGGACACCGACTGAAGCTTTCTTT. Its protein product is CASSEGTPTEAFF.

The V call is TRBV18, the J call TRBJ2-7, with TRBD1 as a possible D gene (6 bases). This CDR3 spans 14 amino acids. CDR1 is KGHSH, CDR2 LQKENI, per germline. The V end was cut by 6 bases, the J end by 4 bases, with 16 bases between. The CDR3 DNA reads TGTGCCAGCTCGCCCGGGACAAATTATTACGAGCAGTACTTC. Translating it yields CASSPGTNYYEQYF.

This rearrangement joins TRBV7-9 to TRBJ2-1; D remains ambiguous. The CDR3 consists of 12 residues. From germline, CDR1 is SEHNR and CDR2 FQNEAQ (reference sequence). Trimming cost V 3 bases and J 7 bases, with 7 bases left between them. The CDR3 loop is CASSFLGNEQFF. As DNA, the CDR3 is TGTGCCAGCAGCTTTTTAGGGAATGAGCAGTTCTTC.

The chain employs TRBV4-1 and TRBJ1-2; possible D gene TRBD1, 5 bases. This CDR3 contains 14 residues. V was clipped by 5 bases and J by 4 bases, with 14 bases between them. CDR1 and CDR2 (germline): MGHRA, YSYEKL. CDR3 nucleotide sequence: TGCGCCAGCAGCGCACCAGGGTTGCGCTATGGCTACACCTTC. It translates to CASSAPGLRYGYTF.

The rearrangement joins TRBV21-1 to TRBJ2-1; TRBD2 is taken as the D call from the table, unchecked against the DNA. TRBV21-1 is deemed a pseudogene. This CDR3 has 18 residues. Here the CDR3 reads CASSNLGKASGCYNEQFF. Here the CDR3 DNA reads TGTGCCAGCAGCAATTTGGGTAAGGCTAGCGGGTGTTACAATGAGCAGTTCTTC.

This clone was observed a single time. This chain links TRBV20-1 with TRBJ2-5; D gene uncertain. Germline CDR1 reads DFQATT; CDR2 reads SNEGSKA (reference sequence). The CDR3 sequence is 10 residues long. V was cut by 3 bases and J by 5 bases, with 4 bases left in between. This chain's CDR3 is CSASMETQYF. For the CDR3, the DNA is TGCAGTGCTAGTATGGAGACCCAGTACTTC.